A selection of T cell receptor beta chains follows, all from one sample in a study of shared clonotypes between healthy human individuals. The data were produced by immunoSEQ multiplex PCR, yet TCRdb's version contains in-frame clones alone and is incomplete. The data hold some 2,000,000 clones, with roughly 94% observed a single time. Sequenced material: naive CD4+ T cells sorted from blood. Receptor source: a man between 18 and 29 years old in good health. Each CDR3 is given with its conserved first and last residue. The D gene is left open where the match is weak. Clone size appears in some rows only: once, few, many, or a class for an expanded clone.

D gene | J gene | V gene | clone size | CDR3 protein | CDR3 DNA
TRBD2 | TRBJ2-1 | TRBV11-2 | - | CASSPHELAGGRFYNEQFF | TGTGCCAGCAGCCCCCACGAACTAGCGGGAGGCCGATTCTACAATGAGCAGTTCTTC
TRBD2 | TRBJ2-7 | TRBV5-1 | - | CASSLEASGRPGGEQYF | TGCGCCAGCAGCTTGGAAGCTAGCGGGAGGCCAGGGGGCGAGCAGTACTTC
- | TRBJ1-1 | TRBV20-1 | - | CSALYESGAFF | TGCAGTGCCTTGTATGAGTCGGGGGCTTTCTTT
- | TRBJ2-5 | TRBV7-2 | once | CASSYGLIKTQYF | TGTGCCAGCAGCTATGGATTGATCAAGACCCAGTACTTC
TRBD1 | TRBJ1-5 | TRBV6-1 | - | CASRGQGAKNQPQHF | TGTGCCAGCAGAGGACAGGGGGCCAAAAATCAGCCCCAGCATTTT
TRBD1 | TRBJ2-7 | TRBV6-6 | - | CASSNHPGTGDYEQYF | TGTGCCAGCAGCAACCATCCAGGGACAGGGGACTACGAGCAGTACTTC
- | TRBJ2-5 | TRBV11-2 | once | CASSLGGDQYF | TGTGCCAGCAGCTTAGGTGGGGACCAGTACTTC
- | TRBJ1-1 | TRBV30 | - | CAWSRGWVEAFF | TGTGCCTGGAGTCGGGGGTGGGTTGAAGCTTTCTTT
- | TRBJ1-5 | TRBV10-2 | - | CASSDAGRDQPQHF | TGCGCCAGCAGTGATGCAGGGCGGGATCAGCCCCAGCATTTT
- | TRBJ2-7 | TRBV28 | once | CASSLRYEQYF | TGTGCCAGCAGTTTACGATACGAGCAGTACTTC
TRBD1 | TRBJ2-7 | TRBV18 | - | CASSTGTGHNEQYF | TGTGCCAGCTCCACGGGGACAGGGCATAACGAGCAGTACTTC
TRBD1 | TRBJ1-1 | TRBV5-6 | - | CASSLKDRGANTEAFF | TGTGCCAGCAGCTTAAAAGACAGGGGGGCGAACACTGAAGCTTTCTTT
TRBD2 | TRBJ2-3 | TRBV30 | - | CAWTVGGTISSTDTQYF | TGTGCCTGGACCGTTGGGGGGACTATATCTAGCACAGATACGCAGTATTTT
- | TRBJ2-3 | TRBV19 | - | CASRKVSTDTQYF | TGTGCCAGTAGGAAGGTTAGCACAGATACGCAGTATTTT
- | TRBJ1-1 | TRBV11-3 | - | CASSLSSGLITEAFF | TGTGCCAGCAGCTTAAGTTCCGGACTGATCACTGAAGCTTTCTTT
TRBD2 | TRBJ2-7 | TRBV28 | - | CASSLGLAGVYEQYF | TGTGCCAGCAGTTTGGGTCTAGCGGGGGTCTACGAGCAGTACTTC
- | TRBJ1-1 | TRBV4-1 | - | CASSQDRVVSGGTGATEAFF | TGCGCCAGCAGCCAAGATCGGGTGGTGTCGGGGGGCACGGGAGCCACTGAAGCTTTCTTT
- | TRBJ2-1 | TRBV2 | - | CASNPDAGIKGNEQFF | TGTGCCAGCAATCCGGACGCGGGAATAAAGGGTAATGAGCAGTTCTTC
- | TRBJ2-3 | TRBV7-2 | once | CASSLTFRATDTQYF | TGTGCCAGCAGCTTAACGTTCAGGGCCACAGATACGCAGTATTTT
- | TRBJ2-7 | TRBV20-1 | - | CSARDRFEQYF | TGCAGTGCCAGGGACCGATTCGAGCAGTACTTC
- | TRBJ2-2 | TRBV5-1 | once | CASHTGFPGGLFF | TGCGCCAGCCACACAGGGTTCCCCGGGGGGCTGTTTTTT